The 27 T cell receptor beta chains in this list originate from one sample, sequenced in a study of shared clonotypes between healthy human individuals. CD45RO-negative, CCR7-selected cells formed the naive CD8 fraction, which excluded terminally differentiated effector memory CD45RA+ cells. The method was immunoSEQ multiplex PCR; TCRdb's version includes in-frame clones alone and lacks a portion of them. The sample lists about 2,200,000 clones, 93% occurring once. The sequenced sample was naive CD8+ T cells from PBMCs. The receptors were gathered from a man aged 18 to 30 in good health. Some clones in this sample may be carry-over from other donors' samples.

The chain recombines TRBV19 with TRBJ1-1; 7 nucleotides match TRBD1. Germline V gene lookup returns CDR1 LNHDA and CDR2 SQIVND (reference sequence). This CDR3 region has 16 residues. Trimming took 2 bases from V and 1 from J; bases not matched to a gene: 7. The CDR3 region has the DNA TGTGCCAGTAGTATAATAGCCGGGACAGCGAACACTGAAGCTTTCTTT. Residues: CASSIIAGTANTEAFF.

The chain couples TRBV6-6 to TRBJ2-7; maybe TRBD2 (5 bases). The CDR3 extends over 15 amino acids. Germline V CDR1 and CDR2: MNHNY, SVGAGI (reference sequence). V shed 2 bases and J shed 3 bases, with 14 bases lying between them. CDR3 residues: CASSYPPGILYEQYF. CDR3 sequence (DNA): TGTGCCAGCAGTTACCCTCCCGGGATCCTCTACGAGCAGTACTTC.

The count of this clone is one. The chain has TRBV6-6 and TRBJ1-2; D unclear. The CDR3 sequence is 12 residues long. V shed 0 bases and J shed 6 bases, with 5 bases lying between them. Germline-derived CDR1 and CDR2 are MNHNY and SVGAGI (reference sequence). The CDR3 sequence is CASSYSDDGYTF. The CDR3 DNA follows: TGTGCCAGCAGTTACTCGGACGATGGCTACACCTTC.

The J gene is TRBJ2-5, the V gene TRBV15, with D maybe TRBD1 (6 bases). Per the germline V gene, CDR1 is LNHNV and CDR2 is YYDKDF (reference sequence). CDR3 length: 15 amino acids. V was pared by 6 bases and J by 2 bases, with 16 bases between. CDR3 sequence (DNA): TGTGCCACCAGAAAATCGGGACATACTCAAGAGACCCAGTACTTC. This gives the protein CATRKSGHTQETQYF.

CDR3 sequence: CASSPRVGGGYGYTF. The CDR3 DNA follows: TGTGCCAGCAGTCCCAGAGTTGGGGGAGGCTATGGCTACACCTTC. J is TRBJ1-2 and V is TRBV27, with D perhaps TRBD1 (5 bases). This CDR3 region has 15 residues. V shed 5 bases and J shed 4 bases, with 17 bases lying between them. From germline, CDR1 is MNHEY and CDR2 SMNVEV (reference sequence).

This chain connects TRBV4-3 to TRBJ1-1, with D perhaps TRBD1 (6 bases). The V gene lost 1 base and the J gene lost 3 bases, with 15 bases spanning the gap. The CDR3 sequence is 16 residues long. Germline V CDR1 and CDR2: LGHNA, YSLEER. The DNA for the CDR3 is TGCGCCAGCAGCCAAGTCGTGGGGGCTGAAGACACTGAAGCTTTCTTT. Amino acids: CASSQVVGAEDTEAFF.

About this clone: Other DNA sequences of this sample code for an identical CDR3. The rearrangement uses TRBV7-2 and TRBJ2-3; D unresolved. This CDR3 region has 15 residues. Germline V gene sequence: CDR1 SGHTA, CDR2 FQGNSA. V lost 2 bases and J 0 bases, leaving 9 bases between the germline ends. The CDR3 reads CASSLLAASTDTQYF. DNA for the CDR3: TGTGCCAGCAGCTTATTGGCGGCTAGCACAGATACGCAGTATTTT.

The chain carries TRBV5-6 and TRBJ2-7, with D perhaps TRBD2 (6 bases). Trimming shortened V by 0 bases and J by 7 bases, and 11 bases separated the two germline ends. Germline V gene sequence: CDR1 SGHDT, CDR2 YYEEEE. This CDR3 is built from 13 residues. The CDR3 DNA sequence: TGTGCCAGCAGCTTGGCCATCGGGGGTGAGCAGTACTTC. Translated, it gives CASSLAIGGEQYF.

The CDR3 DNA is TGCGCCAGCAGCTTCGTTGGACGGATGAACACTGAAGCTTTCTTT. Translating it yields CASSFVGRMNTEAFF. This sequence joins TRBV5-1 and TRBJ1-1; unclear D gene. This CDR3 region has 15 residues. Germline V gene lookup returns CDR1 SGHRS and CDR2 YFSETQ. V lost 2 bases to trimming and J lost 0 bases, with 11 bases between them.

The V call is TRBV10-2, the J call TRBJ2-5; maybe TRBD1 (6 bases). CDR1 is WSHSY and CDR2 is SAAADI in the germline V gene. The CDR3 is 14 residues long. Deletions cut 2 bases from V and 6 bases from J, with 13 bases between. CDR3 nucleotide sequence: TGCGCCAGCAGTGAGACAGGGCCTCTGAAGACCCAGTACTTC. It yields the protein CASSETGPLKTQYF.

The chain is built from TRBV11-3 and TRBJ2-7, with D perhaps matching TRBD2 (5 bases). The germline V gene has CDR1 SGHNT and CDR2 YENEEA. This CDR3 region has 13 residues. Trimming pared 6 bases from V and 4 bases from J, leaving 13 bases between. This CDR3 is CASRCRGSYEQYF. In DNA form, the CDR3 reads TGTGCCAGCAGATGCCGGGGTTCGTACGAGCAGTACTTC.

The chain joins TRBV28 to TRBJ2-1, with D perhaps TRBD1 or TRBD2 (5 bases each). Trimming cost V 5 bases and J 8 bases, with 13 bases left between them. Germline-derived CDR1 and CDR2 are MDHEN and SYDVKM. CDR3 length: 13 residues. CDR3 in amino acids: CASSQRDPHEQFF. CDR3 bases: TGTGCCAGCAGTCAACGGGACCCACATGAGCAGTTCTTC.

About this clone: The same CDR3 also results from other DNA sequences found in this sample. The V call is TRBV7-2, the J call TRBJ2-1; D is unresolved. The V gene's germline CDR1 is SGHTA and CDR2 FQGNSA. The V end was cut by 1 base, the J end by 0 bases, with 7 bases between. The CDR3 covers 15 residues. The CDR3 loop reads CASSLEVGSYNEQFF. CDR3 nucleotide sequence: TGTGCCAGCAGCTTAGAAGTGGGCTCCTACAATGAGCAGTTCTTC. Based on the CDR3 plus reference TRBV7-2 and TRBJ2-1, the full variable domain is GAGVSQSPSNKVTEKGKDVELRCDPISGHTALYWYRQSLGQGLEFLIYFQGNSAPDKSGLPSDRFSAERTGGSVSTLTIQRTQQEDSAVYLCASSLEVGSYNEQFFGPGTRLTVL.

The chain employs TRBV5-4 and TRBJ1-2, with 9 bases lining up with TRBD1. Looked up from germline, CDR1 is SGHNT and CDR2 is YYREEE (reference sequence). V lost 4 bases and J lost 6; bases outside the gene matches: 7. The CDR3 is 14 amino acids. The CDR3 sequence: CASSHLTGGDGYTF. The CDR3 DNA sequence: TGTGCCAGCAGCCACCTAACAGGGGGCGATGGCTACACCTTC.

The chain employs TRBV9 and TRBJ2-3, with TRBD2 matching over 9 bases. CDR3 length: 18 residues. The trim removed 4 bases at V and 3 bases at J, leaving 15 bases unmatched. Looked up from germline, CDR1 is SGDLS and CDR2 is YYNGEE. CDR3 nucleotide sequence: TGTGCCAGCAGCACACGGACTAGTAGCGGGAGTTCGACAGATACGCAGTATTTT. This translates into CASSTRTSSGSSTDTQYF.

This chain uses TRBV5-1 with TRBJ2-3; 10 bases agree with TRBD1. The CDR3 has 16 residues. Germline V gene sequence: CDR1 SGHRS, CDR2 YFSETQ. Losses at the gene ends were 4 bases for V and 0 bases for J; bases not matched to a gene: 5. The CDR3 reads CASSAWTGGSTDTQYF. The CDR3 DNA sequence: TGCGCCAGCAGCGCTTGGACAGGGGGAAGCACAGATACGCAGTATTTT.

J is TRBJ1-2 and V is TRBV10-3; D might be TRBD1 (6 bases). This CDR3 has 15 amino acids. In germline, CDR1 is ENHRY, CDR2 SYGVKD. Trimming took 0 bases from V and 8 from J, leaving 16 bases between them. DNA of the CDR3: TGTGCCATCAGTGAGTCGATCCGGACAGATGGGGGCTACACCTTC. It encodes CAISESIRTDGGYTF.

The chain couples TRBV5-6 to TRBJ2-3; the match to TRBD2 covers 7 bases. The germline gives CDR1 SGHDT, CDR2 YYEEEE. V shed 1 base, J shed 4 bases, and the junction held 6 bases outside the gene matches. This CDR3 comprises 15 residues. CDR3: CASSLPGLGADTQYF. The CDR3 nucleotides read TGTGCCAGCAGCTTGCCCGGACTAGGCGCAGATACGCAGTATTTT.

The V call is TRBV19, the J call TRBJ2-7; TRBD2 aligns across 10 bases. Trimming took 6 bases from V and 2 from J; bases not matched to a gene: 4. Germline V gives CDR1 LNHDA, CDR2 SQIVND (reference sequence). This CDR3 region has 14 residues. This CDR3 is CASRSAGGTYEQYF. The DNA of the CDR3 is TGTGCCAGTAGATCAGCGGGAGGGACCTACGAGCAGTACTTC.

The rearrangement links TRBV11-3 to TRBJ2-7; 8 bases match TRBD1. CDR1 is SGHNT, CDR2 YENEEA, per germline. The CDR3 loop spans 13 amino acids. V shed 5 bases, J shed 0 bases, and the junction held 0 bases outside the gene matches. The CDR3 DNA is TGTGCCAGCAGCACAGGGGGCTCCTACGAGCAGTACTTC. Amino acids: CASSTGGSYEQYF.

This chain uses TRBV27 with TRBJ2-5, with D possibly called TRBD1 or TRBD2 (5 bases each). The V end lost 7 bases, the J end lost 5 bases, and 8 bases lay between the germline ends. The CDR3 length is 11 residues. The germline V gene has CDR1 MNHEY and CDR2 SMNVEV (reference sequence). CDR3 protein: CASTWGETQYF. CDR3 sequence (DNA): TGTGCCAGCACTTGGGGGGAGACCCAGTACTTC.

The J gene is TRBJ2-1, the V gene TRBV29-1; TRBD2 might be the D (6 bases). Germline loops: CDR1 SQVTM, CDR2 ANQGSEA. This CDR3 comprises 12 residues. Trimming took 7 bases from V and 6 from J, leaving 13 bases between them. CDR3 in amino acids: CSGQSGRNEQFF. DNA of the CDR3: TGCAGCGGTCAGAGCGGGCGCAATGAGCAGTTCTTC.

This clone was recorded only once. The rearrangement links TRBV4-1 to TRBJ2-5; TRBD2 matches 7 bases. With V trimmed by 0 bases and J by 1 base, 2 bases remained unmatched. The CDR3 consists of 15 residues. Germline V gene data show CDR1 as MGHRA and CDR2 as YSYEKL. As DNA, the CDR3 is TGCGCCAGCAGCCAAGATTGGGGGGGCCAAGAGACCCAGTACTTC. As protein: CASSQDWGGQETQYF.

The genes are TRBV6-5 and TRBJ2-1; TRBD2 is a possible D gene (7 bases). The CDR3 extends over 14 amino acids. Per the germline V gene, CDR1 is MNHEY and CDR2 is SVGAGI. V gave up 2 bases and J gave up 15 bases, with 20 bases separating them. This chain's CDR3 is CASSYELGGRVAFF. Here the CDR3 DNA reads TGTGCCAGCAGTTACGAATTAGGGGGGAGGGTGGCGTTCTTC.

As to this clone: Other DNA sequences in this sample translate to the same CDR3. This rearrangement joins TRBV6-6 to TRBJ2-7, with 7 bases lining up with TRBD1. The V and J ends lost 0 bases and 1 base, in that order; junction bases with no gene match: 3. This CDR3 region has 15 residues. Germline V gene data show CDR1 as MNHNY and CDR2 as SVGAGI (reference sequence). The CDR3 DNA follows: TGTGCCAGCAGTTACTCCGGGACAGATTCCTACGAGCAGTACTTC. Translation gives CASSYSGTDSYEQYF.

The CDR3 reads CASSLKVPRTSGSSEQYF. CDR3 bases: TGTGCCAGCAGTTTAAAGGTACCGCGGACTAGCGGGAGTAGCGAGCAGTACTTC. V and J are TRBV27 and TRBJ2-7, with 13 bases lining up with TRBD2. CDR1 is MNHEY and CDR2 is SMNVEV in the germline V gene (reference sequence). The junction had 13 bases not matched to a gene; V was cut back by 2 bases and J by 6 bases. This CDR3 region has 18 residues.

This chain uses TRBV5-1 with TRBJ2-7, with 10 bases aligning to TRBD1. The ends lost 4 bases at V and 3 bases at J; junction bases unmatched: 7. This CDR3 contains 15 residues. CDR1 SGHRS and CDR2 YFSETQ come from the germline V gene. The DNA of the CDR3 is TGCGCCAGCAGCGTGGACAGGGGGGGCGGCTACGAGCAGTACTTC. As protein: CASSVDRGGGYEQYF.